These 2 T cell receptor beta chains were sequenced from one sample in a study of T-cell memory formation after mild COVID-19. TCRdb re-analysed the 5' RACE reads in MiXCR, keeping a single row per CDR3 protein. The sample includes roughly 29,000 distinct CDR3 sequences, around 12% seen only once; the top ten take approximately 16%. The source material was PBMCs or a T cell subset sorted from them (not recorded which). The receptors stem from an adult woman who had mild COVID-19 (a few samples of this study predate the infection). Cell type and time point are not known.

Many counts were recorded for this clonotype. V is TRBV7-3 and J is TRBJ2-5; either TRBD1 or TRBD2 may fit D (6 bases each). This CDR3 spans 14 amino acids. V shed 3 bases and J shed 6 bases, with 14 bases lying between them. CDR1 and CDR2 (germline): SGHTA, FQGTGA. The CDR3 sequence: CASSLTGGEKTQYF. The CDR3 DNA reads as TGTGCCAGCAGCTTGACCGGGGGCGAGAAGACCCAGTACTTC.

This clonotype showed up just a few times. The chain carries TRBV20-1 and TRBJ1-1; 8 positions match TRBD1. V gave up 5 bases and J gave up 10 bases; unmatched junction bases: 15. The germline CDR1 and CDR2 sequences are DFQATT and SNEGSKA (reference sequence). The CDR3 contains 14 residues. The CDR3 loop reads CSALTTGTGYRAFF. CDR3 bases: TGCAGTGCTCTAACAACCGGGACAGGTTACAGAGCTTTCTTT.